This section outlines one T cell receptor beta chain sequence together with its context. The antigen is unknown. Gene names and germline refer to mouse. Sequencing ends 4 residues short of the CDR3 end; the germline J gene provides the rest. After isolation, RNA underwent reverse transcription to generate cDNA as the sequencing template. Assay used: immunoSEQ multiplex PCR; TCRdb lists only in-frame clones, some missing. Recorded here are 200,000 to 300,000 clones, none singletons. The sample belongs to a study of CD8+ T cells in alopecia areata. Findings and caveats of the study: Compared with normal scalp, lesional scalp had higher clonality and more expanded CD8+ clones. Among the cells sequenced in scalp samples are also the resident alphabeta T cells of normal skin.

The length of the CDR3 is 14 residues. V lost 3 bases, J lost 2 bases, and 8 bases lay in between. Germline V gene data show CDR1 as NSQYPW and CDR2 as LRSPGD (reference sequence). Cells pooled from cutaneous lymph nodes were sorted on CD4, CD8alpha, NKG2D, NKG2ACE and other markers. The sample was CD4+ T cells sorted from a lymph node. This sequence joins TRBV1 and TRBJ2-1; D is possibly TRBD2 (6 bases). The sequence was obtained from a C3H/HeJ mouse with alopecia areata. The strain's MHC type: H2-k. The CDR3 reads CTCSAGDYYAEQFF. CDR3 DNA, as far as it was read: TGCACCTGCAGTGCCGGGGACTACTATGCT. Supplemented by reference TRBV1 and TRBJ2-1, the full variable domain reads VTLLEQNPRWRLVPRGQAVNLRCILKNSQYPWMSWYQQDLQKQLQWLFTLRSPGDKEVKSLPGADYLATRVTDTELRLQVANMSQGRTLYCTCSAGDYYAEQFFGPGTRLTVL.